This TCR beta chain originates from a study of cytomegalovirus exposure and HLA in healthy donors (dated by TCRdb to the late 2010s). Concerning the study at large: According to an earlier analysis of a few hundred of the donors, about 179 million T cells yielded 95 million to 140 million unique TCR beta sequences and approximately 300 Gb of sequence data. An early release covering 500 to 750 HLA-typed donors comprised around 300 gigabases of sequencing data and approximately 80 million unique TCR sequences. Of the approximately 400 genotyped donors, 65% to 90% fell in the genetic ancestry cluster associated with self-reported Caucasian donors. The study was designed to test whether signatures of past pathogen exposure could be identified by cataloging public T cell receptors. The study used immunosequencing to profile the T cell repertoires of 666 subjects and linked those repertoires to cytomegalovirus serostatus. Besides the first cohort of approximately 710 subjects, a separate validation cohort made up of over 95 different subjects was used. To predict cytomegalovirus infection status, the study brought together high-throughput TCR immunosequencing, statistical association of individual TCRs with disease status, and machine learning. A later analysis re-analyzed previously published TCR beta repertoires from approximately 670 donors and added high-resolution HLA genotyping to study TCR occurrence patterns. Rather than using new phenotypic data, the later analysis identified candidate immune exposures from TCR beta sequences and from how often those sequences occurred across donors. An earlier analysis of about 620 of the donors applied high-throughput TCR beta sequencing to assess whether each TCR beta V gene segment acted as functional or pseudogenic. Donor age, sex, ethnicity and CMV serostatus were compiled alongside the repertoire data. A later genetic analysis used genome-wide SNP genotypes for about 55% of the 666 donors, treating that subset as a discovery cohort. Every repertoire in the discovery cohort had been generated on one and the same sequencing platform. HLA typing covered class I and class II loci at four-digit resolution. Typing coverage varied by locus: roughly 620-640 donors for A, B, C, DRB1 and DQB1; around 560 for DQA1; 606 for DPA1; some 470 for DPB1. Roughly five DR-DQ haplotypes were handled as single units for association and clustering because linkage in the cohort was strong. Among 350 to 400 genotyped donors of the cohort, an average of about 240,000 unique TCR beta nucleotide sequences were sequenced per donor, roughly a sixth of them non-productive.

What the research found in general, with its limitations: A further reported finding was that TCR beta sequences accurately predicted the HLA-A and HLA-B alleles for most subjects in the first cohort. Linkage disequilibrium might explain the correlated functional status among segregating V segments, but an unknown experimental factor could not be ruled out. Sequencing depth was assumed to be roughly uniform across donors in the presence/absence analyses, though that assumption may not hold. A later genetic analysis reported fewer N-insertions in productive TCRs among donors in an Asian-associated ancestry cluster than the approximately 700-donor mean. In both the original and validation cohorts, the classifier was reported to diagnose cytomegalovirus status with high specificity and sensitivity. At a false discovery rate of 0.05, a later analysis linked approximately 18,000 TCR beta sequences to specific HLA alleles. According to a later analysis, parvovirus B19, influenza, CMV and Epstein-Barr virus appeared linked to several top co-occurrence clusters. In a later analysis, HLA-associated TCR beta chains showed more clonal expansion and lower generation probabilities than non-associated chains that were equally common. HLA typing was unavailable for some donors at each locus, so association tests used only the typed subset. In vitro tests confirmed that a few of the cytomegalovirus-associated TCR beta chains recognize cytomegalovirus antigens. A later analysis found that most CMV-associated TCR beta chains appeared HLA-restricted, with HLA associations seemingly driven largely by CMV exposure. A cluster of highly shared sequence variants was judged likely to represent a technical artifact of the sequencing pipeline. In a later genetic analysis, a missense DCLRE1C variant was associated with V-gene and J-gene trimming of TCR beta chains, and the association was replicated in an independent cohort. Strong co-occurrence of HLA alleles, especially DR and DQ, made assigning TCR associations to individual alleles difficult. The study gave a list of about 170 TCR beta chains associated with cytomegalovirus. The earlier analysis of around 600 of the donors excluded 15 to 20 rarely observed V segments, including chromosome 9 orphons, because counts were too low. The only immune exposure information available for the cohort was CMV serostatus. In an earlier analysis of about 540 of the donors, most TCR beta V segments were observed in productive rearrangements about 87% or about 30% of the time, broadly matching IMGT annotations. Most TCR sequences were seen in very few donors, while some public TCRs were found in many individuals. According to a later analysis, TCR association rates differed among HLA loci, with DRB1 alleles showing the most associated TCRs and HLA-C alleles showing the fewest. Only TCR beta chains were sequenced in this cohort, and the absence of alpha or paired-chain data limited detectable features. Some IMGT-functional V segments, including TRBV6-2 and TRBV6-3, could not be told apart with the 87-base-pair reads, so those segments were excluded. The authors suggested that the approach could potentially be generalized to other disease states and immunological phenotypes.

The library relied on the immunoSEQ multiplex PCR assay. For the multiplex PCR, a mixture combining 60 forward primers for TCR Vbeta segments and 13 reverse primers for TCR Jbeta segments was used. A multiplex PCR assay on genomic DNA amplified the CDR3 region of rearranged TCR beta genes. Amplified TCR beta libraries were sequenced as 87-base-pair reads on the Illumina HiSeq System. The original pipeline was this. Across the 670 or so repertoires, a later analysis counted 60 million to 90 million unique TCR beta chains, roughly 11 million of which were shared by at least two donors. Raw reads were error-corrected and collapsed into unique sequences with a nearest-neighbor algorithm that merged closely related sequences to remove PCR and sequencing errors. CDR3 sequences were aligned to IMGT reference sequences to assign V, D and J gene segments. For a sequence to be retained, at least a six-nucleotide match to both a V gene segment and a J gene segment was required. Rearrangements were classified as productive when the CDR3 lacked stop codons and remained in frame with V and J, and all other rearrangements were classified as non-productive. Following IMGT convention, CDR3 was defined as the stretch from the second conserved V-encoded cysteine to the conserved J-encoded phenylalanine. Sequences without an unambiguous match to a single V gene segment were excluded from the earlier analysis of a few hundred of the donors. An earlier analysis of a few hundred of the donors classified V segments as functional when productive rearrangements were above 56.7% and as segregating when the standard deviation between donors was above 5%. A statistical classification framework was built to diagnose cytomegalovirus status from the catalog of TCR beta chain sequences. In a later analysis, V and J genes were assigned by comparing TCR nucleotide sequences against IMGT/GENE-DB human TR gene sequences. Using the TCRdist pipeline, a later analysis assigned CDR3 sequences along with most-parsimonious VDJ recombination scenarios. In a later analysis, each TCR beta chain was defined by its CDR3 amino acid sequence together with its V-gene family, and reads without a unique V-gene family were excluded. A later analysis removed several hundred highly shared, low-generation-probability nucleotide sequences to deal with suspected cross-contamination and a sequencing artifact. In a later analysis, a clonal expansion index for each public chain was calculated from normalized within-repertoire ranks of inferred template counts. In a later analysis, generation probabilities were computed using a VDJ recombination model fitted to out-of-frame rearrangements, and the results were checked against IGoR. In a later analysis, TCR-TCR, TCR-HLA and TCR-CMV co-occurrence was scored with hypergeometric tests, and a repertoire-size bias correction was applied to TCR pairs. In a later analysis, false discovery rates were estimated by permuting HLA or CMV assignments 20 times. In a later analysis, co-occurring TCRs were grouped using DBSCAN, and TCRdist sequence similarity was added for clustering within HLA-allele-positive subsets. Repertoires with fewer than 30,000 or more than 120,000 public chains, plus five repertoires with anomalous nucleotide sharing, were excluded from co-occurrence clustering. TCRdb mirrors the immuneACCESS table, restricted to in-frame sequences. Some clones are absent from its copies; in checked studies, under half trace to an unresolved V gene, and the reason for the others is unknown. The V and J calls and the clone size are those of that table, but D and trimming were determined from the DNA. The sample yields about 160,000 clones; about four fifths were counted once. About 10% of the sample comes from the top ten.

The CDR3 contains 13 residues, cysteine and phenylalanine counted. This entry keeps only the CDR3 DNA: 39 bases, framed from base 1. Here V drops 8 bases and J drops 1 base, and the junction holds 1 base not matched to any gene. Looking up the germline V gene yields CDR1 LGHNA and CDR2 YNFKEQ. This clone appeared once. Its cognate antigen has yet to be identified. It has no much larger one-base neighbor in the sample; base qualities were not kept. The cohort comprised more than 550 healthy bone marrow donors. All cohort members were sampled while nominally healthy, although unrecorded immune exposures were likely present. The donor tested CMV seropositive and was one of the 289 seropositive cohort members. Every donor gave a peripheral blood sample, and the peripheral blood mononuclear cells from that sample were used for TCR beta sequencing. Genomic DNA was extracted from the blood cell samples with the Qiagen DNeasy Blood Extraction Kit.

The source is a man aged 50 to 59 in good health and CMV-seropositive. In this chain, TRBV4-2 is recombined with TRBJ2-2, and 7 junction bases match TRBD1. The sample consisted of PBMCs. Here is the DNA: TGTGCCAGCCGGGACAGGAACACCGGGGAGCTGTTTTTT. This codes for CASRDRNTGELFF.